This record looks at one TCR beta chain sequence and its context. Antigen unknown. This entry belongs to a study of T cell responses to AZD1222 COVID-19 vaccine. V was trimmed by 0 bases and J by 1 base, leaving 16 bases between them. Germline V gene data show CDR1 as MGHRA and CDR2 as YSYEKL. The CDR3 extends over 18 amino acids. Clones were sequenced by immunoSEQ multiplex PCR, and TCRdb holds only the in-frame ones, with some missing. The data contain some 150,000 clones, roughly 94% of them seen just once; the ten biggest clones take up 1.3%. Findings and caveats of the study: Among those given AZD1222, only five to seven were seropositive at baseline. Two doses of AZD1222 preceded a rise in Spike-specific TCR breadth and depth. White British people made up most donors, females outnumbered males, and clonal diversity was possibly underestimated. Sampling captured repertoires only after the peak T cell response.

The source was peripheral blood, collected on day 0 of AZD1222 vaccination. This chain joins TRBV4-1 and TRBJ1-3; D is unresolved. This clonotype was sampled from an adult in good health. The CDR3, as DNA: TGCGCCAGCAGCCAAGAAACGGCAGGCTTAGGGTCTGGAAACACCATATATTTT. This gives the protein CASSQETAGLGSGNTIYF.